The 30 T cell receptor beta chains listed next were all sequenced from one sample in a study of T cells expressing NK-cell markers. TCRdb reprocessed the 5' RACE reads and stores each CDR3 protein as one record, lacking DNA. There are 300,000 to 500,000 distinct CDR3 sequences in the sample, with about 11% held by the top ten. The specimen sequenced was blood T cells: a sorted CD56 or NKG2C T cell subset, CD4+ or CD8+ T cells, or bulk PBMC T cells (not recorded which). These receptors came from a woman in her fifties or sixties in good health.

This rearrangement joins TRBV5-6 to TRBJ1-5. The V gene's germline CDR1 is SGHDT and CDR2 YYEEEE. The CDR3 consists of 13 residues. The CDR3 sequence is CASSPRPNQPQHF.

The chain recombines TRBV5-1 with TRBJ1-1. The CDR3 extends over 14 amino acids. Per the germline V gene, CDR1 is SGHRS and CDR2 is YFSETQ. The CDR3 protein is CASSSTSLNTEAFF.

CDR3 region: CATSDTNRDRNNEQFF. The chain is built from TRBV24-1 and TRBJ2-1; TCRdb returns TRBD1, unconfirmable since there is no DNA. Germline CDR1 is KGHDR and CDR2 is SFDVKD. This CDR3 contains 16 residues.

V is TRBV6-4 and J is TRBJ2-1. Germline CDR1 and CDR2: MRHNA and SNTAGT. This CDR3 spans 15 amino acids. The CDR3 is CASSDEAGSYNEQFF.

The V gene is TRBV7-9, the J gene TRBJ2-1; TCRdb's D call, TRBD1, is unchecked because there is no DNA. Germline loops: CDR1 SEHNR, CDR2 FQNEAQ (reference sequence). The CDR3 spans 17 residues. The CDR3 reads CASSPGTGTLPYNEQFF.

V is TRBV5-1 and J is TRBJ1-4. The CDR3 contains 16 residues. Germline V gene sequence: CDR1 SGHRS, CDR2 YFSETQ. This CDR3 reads CASSTTPGNGNEKLFF.

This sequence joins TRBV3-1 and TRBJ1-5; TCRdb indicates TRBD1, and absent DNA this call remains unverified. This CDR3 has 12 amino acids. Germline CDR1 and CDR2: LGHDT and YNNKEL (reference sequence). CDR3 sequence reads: CASSNGGQPQHF.

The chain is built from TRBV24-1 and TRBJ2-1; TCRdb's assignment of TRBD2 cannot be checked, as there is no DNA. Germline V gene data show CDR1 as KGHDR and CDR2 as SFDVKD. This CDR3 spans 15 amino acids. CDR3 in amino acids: CATSAAIGLVWEQFF.

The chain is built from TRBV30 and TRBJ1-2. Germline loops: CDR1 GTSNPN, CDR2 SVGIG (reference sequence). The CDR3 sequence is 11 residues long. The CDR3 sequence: CAWGRSSGYTF. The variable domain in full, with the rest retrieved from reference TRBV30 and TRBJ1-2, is SQTIHQWPATLVQPVGSPLSLECTVEGTSNPNLYWYRQAAGRGLQLLFYSVGIGQISSEVPQNLSASRPQDRQFILSSKKLLLSDSGFYLCAWGRSSGYTFGSGTRLTVV.

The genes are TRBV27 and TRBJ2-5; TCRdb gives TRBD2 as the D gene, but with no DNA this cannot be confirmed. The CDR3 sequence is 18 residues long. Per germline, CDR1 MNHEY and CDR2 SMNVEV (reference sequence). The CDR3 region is CASSLPPGRAPTQETQYF.

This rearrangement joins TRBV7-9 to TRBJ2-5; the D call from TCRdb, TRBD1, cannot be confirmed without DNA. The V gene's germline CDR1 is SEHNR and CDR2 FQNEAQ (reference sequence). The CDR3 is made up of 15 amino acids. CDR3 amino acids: CASSFTDRVRETQYF. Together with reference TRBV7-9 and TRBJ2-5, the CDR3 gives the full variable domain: DTGVSQNPRHKITKRGQNVTFRCDPISEHNRLYWYRQTLGQGPEFLTYFQNEAQLEKSRLLSDRFSAERPKGSFSTLEIQRTEQGDSAMYLCASSFTDRVRETQYFGPGTRLLVL.

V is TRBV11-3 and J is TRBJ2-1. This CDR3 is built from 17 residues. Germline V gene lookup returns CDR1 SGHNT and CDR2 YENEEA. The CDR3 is CASSPRTIYTAYNEQFF.

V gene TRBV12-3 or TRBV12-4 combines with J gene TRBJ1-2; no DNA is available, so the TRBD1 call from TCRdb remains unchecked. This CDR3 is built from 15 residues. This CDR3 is CASSLAGQANYGYTF.

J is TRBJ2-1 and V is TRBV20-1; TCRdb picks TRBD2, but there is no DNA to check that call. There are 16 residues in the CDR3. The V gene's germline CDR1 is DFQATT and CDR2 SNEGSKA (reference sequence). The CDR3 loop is CSAIFSGREIYNEQFF.

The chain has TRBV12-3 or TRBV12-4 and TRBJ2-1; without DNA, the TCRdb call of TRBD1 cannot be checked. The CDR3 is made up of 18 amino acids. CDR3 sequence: CASRLRRTSGASYNEQFF.

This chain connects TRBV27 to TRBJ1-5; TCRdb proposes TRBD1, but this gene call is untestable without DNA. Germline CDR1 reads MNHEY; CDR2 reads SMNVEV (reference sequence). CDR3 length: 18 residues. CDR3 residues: CASSLKRGTGFSNQPQHF.

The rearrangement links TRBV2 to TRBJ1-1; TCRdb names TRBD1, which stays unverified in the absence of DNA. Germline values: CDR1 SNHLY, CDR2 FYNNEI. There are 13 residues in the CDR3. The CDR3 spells CASTRLIGTHSFF.

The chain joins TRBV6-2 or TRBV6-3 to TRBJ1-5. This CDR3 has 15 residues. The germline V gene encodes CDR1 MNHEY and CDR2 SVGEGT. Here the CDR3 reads CASSRPGPTNQPQHF.

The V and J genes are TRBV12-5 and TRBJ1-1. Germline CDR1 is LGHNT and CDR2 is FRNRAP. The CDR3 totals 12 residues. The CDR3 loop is CASSWGITEAFF.

The CDR3 loop is CASSSPGLAGGAKNIQYF. The chain is built from TRBV12-3 or TRBV12-4 and TRBJ2-4; the D call from TCRdb, TRBD2, cannot be confirmed without DNA. The CDR3 consists of 18 residues.

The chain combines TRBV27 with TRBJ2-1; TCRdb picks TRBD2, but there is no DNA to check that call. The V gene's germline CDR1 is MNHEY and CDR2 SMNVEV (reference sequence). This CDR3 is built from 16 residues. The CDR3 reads CASSLGKKGTTGGQFF.

CDR3 sequence: CASSQEPTGQLSLHF. J is TRBJ1-6 and V is TRBV4-1; TCRdb's assignment of TRBD1 cannot be checked, as there is no DNA. CDR1 MGHRA and CDR2 YSYEKL come from the germline V gene. The CDR3 is 15 amino acids.

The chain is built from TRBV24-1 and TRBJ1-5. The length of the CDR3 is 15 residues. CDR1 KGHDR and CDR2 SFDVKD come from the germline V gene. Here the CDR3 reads CATSDSGLPYQPQHF.

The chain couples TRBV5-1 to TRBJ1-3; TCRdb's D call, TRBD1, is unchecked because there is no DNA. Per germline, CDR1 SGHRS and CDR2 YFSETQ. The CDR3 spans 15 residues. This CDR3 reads CASTPGAESGNTIYF.

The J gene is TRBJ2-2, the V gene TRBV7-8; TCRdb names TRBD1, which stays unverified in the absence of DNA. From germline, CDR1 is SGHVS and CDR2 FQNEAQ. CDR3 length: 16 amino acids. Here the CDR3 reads CASSSSSGTVTGELFF.

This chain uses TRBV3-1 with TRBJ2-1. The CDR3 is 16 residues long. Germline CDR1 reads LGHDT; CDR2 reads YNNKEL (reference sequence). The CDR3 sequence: CASSLLLERHYNEQFF.

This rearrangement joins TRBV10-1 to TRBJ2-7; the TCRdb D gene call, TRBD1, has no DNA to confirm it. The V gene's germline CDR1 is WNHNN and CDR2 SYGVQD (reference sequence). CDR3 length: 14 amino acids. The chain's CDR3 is CASSEQGRSYEQYF.

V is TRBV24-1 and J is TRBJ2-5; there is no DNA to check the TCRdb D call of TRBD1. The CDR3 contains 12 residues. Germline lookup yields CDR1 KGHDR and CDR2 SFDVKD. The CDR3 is CATRGQQETQYF.

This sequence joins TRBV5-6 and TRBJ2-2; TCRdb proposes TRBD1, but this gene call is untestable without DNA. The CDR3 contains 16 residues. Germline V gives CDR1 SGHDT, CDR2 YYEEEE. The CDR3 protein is CASSLSFRGRTGELFF.

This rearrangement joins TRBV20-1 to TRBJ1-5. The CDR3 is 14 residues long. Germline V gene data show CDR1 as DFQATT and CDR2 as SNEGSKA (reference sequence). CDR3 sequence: CSAREDRSARPQHF.